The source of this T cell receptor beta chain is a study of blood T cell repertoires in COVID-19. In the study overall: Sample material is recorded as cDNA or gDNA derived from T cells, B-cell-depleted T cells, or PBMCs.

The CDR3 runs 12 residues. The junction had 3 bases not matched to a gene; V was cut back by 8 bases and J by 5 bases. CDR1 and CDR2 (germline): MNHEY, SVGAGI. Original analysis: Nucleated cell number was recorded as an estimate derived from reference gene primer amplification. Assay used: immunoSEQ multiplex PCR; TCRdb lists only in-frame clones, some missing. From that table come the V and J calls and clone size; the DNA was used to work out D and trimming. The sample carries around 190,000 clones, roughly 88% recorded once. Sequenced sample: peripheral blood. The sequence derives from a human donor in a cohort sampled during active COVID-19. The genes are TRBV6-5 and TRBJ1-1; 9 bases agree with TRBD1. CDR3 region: CASGTGRTEAFF. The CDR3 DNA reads TGTGCCAGCGGGACAGGGAGGACTGAAGCTTTCTTT.